One sample yielded the 27 T cell receptor beta chains listed below, sequenced in a study of T cell responses to AZD1222 COVID-19 vaccine. Clones were sequenced by immunoSEQ multiplex PCR, and TCRdb holds only the in-frame ones, with some missing. The sample records more than 95,000 clones, roughly 89% being singletons. The sequences come from peripheral blood, collected on day 0 of MenACWY control vaccination. The receptors were sampled from an adult in good health.

The chain has TRBV30 and TRBJ2-2; weak D call: TRBD2 (6 bases). Germline CDR1 and CDR2: GTSNPN and SVGIG (reference sequence). V was clipped by 0 bases and J by 5 bases, with 13 bases between them. The CDR3 has 15 amino acids. CDR3 sequence: CAWSVLNLATGELFF. CDR3 sequence (DNA): TGTGCCTGGAGTGTACTCAACCTAGCGACCGGGGAGCTGTTTTTT.

This clone was observed a single time. The chain couples TRBV6-1 to TRBJ2-5; D gene uncertain. Trimming left V 0 bases short and J 5 bases short, with 13 bases between. From germline, CDR1 is MNHNS and CDR2 SASEGT. The CDR3 is made up of 15 amino acids. The CDR3 region is CASSEAHVGVETQYF. CDR3 DNA sequence: TGTGCCAGCAGTGAAGCACATGTTGGGGTGGAGACCCAGTACTTC.

This clone was seen a single time. The rearrangement links TRBV9 to TRBJ2-1, with 8 bases fitting TRBD2. This CDR3 is 15 amino acids long. The junction had 2 bases not matched to a gene; V was cut back by 0 bases and J by 3 bases. The germline V gene has CDR1 SGDLS and CDR2 YYNGEE. The CDR3 sequence: CASSVEAGGYNEQFF. The CDR3, as DNA: TGTGCCAGCAGCGTAGAGGCGGGAGGCTACAATGAGCAGTTCTTC.

A single count supports this clone. The chain joins TRBV9 to TRBJ2-1; 9 nucleotides agree with TRBD2. V dropped 0 bases and J dropped 8; count of bases not matched to a gene: 6. Germline V gene data show CDR1 as SGDLS and CDR2 as YYNGEE. CDR3 length: 15 amino acids. As DNA, the CDR3 is TGTGCCAGCAGCGTAGAAGGGACTAGCTCCCATGAGCAGTTCTTC. This gives the protein CASSVEGTSSHEQFF.

This rearrangement joins TRBV7-7 to TRBJ2-1; 10 bases map to TRBD1. The germline V gene encodes CDR1 SSHAT and CDR2 FNYEAQ (reference sequence). The junction had 6 bases not matched to a gene; V was cut back by 5 bases and J by 5 bases. The CDR3 spans 15 residues. CDR3 region: CASSAPGQGNNEQFF. CDR3 bases: TGTGCCAGCAGCGCCCCGGGACAGGGGAACAATGAGCAGTTCTTC. Full variable domain (missing parts from reference TRBV7-7 and TRBJ2-1): GAGVSQSPRYKVTKRGQDVTLRCDPISSHATLYWYQQALGQGPEFLTYFNYEAQPDKSGLPSDRFSAERPEGSISTLTIQRTEQRDSAMYRCASSAPGQGNNEQFFGPGTRLTVL.

The rearrangement joins TRBV6-4 to TRBJ2-7; D ambiguous. The CDR3 is made up of 15 amino acids. From germline, CDR1 is MRHNA and CDR2 SNTAGT. Trimming took 0 bases from V and 4 from J, leaving 13 bases between them. CDR3 nucleotide sequence: TGTGCCAGCAGTGACTCCCCGGAGTTAAGGTACGAGCAGTACTTC. Encoded protein: CASSDSPELRYEQYF.

This clone was seen just once. The chain recombines TRBV2 with TRBJ1-1; D gene ambiguous. CDR3 size: 15 residues. Germline V gives CDR1 SNHLY, CDR2 FYNNEI. Between the trimmed V and J ends, which lost 7 bases and 5 bases, there was a span of 20 bases. In DNA, the CDR3 is TGTGCCAGCATTACCCCCGGACCAAAGAATACTGAAGCTTTCTTT. Translation: CASITPGPKNTEAFF. Looking up the rest from reference TRBV2 and TRBJ1-1 gives the full variable domain: EPEVTQTPSHQVTQMGQEVILRCVPISNHLYFYWYRQILGQKVEFLVSFYNNEISEKSEIFDDQFSVERPDGSNFTLKIRSTKLEDSAMYFCASITPGPKNTEAFFGQGTRLTVV.

The CDR3 loop is CASSSALGGNQPQHF. The CDR3 DNA reads TGTGCCAGCAGCTCAGCGCTCGGGGGCAATCAGCCCCAGCATTTT. The genes are TRBV7-6 and TRBJ1-5; D not resolved. V lost 4 bases, J lost 2 bases, and 12 bases lay in between. The V gene's germline CDR1 is SGHVS and CDR2 FNYEAQ. This CDR3 spans 15 amino acids.

This chain links TRBV12-5 with TRBJ2-3; 13 nucleotides agree with TRBD2. V was pared by 10 bases and J by 4 bases, with 14 bases of the junction left unmatched. Germline V gene sequence: CDR1 LGHNT, CDR2 FRNRAP. The CDR3 runs to 17 residues. The CDR3 loop reads CATLPGLAGMGADTQYF. CDR3 coding DNA: TGTGCTACCCTCCCGGGACTAGCGGGGATGGGTGCAGATACGCAGTATTTT.

This clone showed up many times. V is TRBV10-3 and J is TRBJ2-7; D may be TRBD2 (5 bases). Trimming shortened V by 2 bases and J by 7 bases, and 6 bases separated the two germline ends. Germline lookup yields CDR1 ENHRY and CDR2 SYGVKD. The CDR3 extends over 11 amino acids. The CDR3: CAISEAGEQYF. The CDR3 DNA is TGTGCCATCAGTGAGGCGGGTGAGCAGTACTTC.

The rearrangement uses TRBV5-6 and TRBJ1-1; TRBD1 might be the D (5 bases). This CDR3 spans 12 amino acids. V was pared by 3 bases and J by 10 bases, with 13 bases between. In germline, CDR1 is SGHDT, CDR2 YYEEEE. CDR3 protein: CASSWEGRSAFF. The CDR3 DNA reads as TGTGCCAGCAGCTGGGAGGGGAGGTCAGCTTTCTTT.

The V call is TRBV27, the J call TRBJ1-1; D not resolved. CDR3 length: 10 residues. The V gene lost 10 bases and the J gene lost 7 bases, with 10 bases spanning the gap. CDR1 and CDR2 (germline): MNHEY, SMNVEV (reference sequence). CDR3 DNA sequence: TGTGCCAACGACGGAGGTGAAGCTTTCTTT. It codes for CANDGGEAFF.

V usage is TRBV3-1 (or the pseudogene TRBV3-2) and J usage is TRBJ1-6, with D unclear. CDR1 and CDR2 (germline): LGHDT, YNNKEL (reference sequence). The CDR3 is made up of 13 amino acids. V was cut by 4 bases and J by 7 bases, with 8 bases left in between. CDR3 sequence reads: CASSPSGNSPLHF. CDR3 DNA: TGTGCCAGCAGCCCTTCGGGGAATTCACCCCTCCACTTT.

Only a few counts were recorded for this clone. The CDR3 loop is CASTQGVSGNTIYF. The CDR3 nucleotides are TGTGCCAGCACTCAGGGAGTCTCTGGAAACACCATATATTTT. The gene calls are TRBV6-5 and TRBJ1-3, with a possible D match to TRBD1 (5 bases). V shed 7 bases and J shed 0 bases, with 10 bases lying between them. The CDR3 loop spans 14 amino acids. Germline V gene data show CDR1 as MNHEY and CDR2 as SVGAGI.

V usage is TRBV7-8 and J usage is TRBJ1-2; the match to TRBD1 covers 8 bases. Germline V lookup: CDR1 SGHVS, CDR2 FQNEAQ. V dropped 5 bases and J dropped 5; count of bases not matched to a gene: 10. The CDR3 is 15 residues long. CDR3 loop: CASSPSGQGEYGYTF. The CDR3 DNA sequence: TGTGCCAGCAGCCCCTCAGGACAGGGAGAGTATGGCTACACCTTC. The full variable domain, rest sourced from reference TRBV7-8 and TRBJ1-2, is GAGVSQSPRYKVAKRGQDVALRCDPISGHVSLFWYQQALGQGPEFLTYFQNEAQLDKSGLPSDRFFAERPEGSVSTLKIQRTQQEDSAVYLCASSPSGQGEYGYTFGSGTRLTVV.

V gene TRBV3-1 (or the pseudogene TRBV3-2) combines with J gene TRBJ1-2; 7 bases align to TRBD1. The CDR3 consists of 15 residues. CDR1 and CDR2 (germline): LGHDT, YNNKEL (reference sequence). Trimming took 4 bases from V and 4 from J; bases not matched to a gene: 9. The CDR3, as DNA: TGTGCCAGCAGCCCCCGGCGGGCAGGGGGCTATGGCTACACCTTC. Its protein is CASSPRRAGGYGYTF.

The rearrangement joins TRBV6-5 to TRBJ1-2, with TRBD1 identical over 8 bases. V dropped 4 bases and J dropped 5; count of bases not matched to a gene: 6. CDR1 MNHEY and CDR2 SVGAGI come from the germline V gene. There are 14 residues in the CDR3. The chain's CDR3 is CASSSYRGGYGYTF. The CDR3 coding sequence is TGTGCCAGCAGTTCTTACAGGGGGGGGTATGGCTACACCTTC.

The gene calls are TRBV2 and TRBJ2-7; D remains unclear. CDR1 and CDR2 from the germline V gene are SNHLY and FYNNEI. V lost 11 bases to trimming and J lost 3 bases, with 11 bases between them. The CDR3 spans 11 residues. The CDR3, as DNA: TGTGCCGGTGGCTTGGGCTACGAGCAGTACTTC. It translates to CAGGLGYEQYF.

This clone was seen a handful of times. V is TRBV2 and J is TRBJ2-1, with 7 nucleotides matching TRBD2. The CDR3 totals 16 residues. The junction had 8 bases not matched to a gene; V was cut back by 6 bases and J by 0 bases. Germline CDR1 reads SNHLY; CDR2 reads FYNNEI. CDR3 sequence (DNA): TGTGCCAGCAGGACCCCGGGCGGGAGCTCCTACAATGAGCAGTTCTTC. The encoded protein is CASRTPGGSSYNEQFF.

The chain carries TRBV6-5 and TRBJ1-1; a weak D match, TRBD1 (5 bases). The germline V and J ends were trimmed by 0 bases and 5 bases, with 7 bases remaining between them. Looked up from germline, CDR1 is MNHEY and CDR2 is SVGAGI. This CDR3 contains 13 residues. The CDR3 nucleotides are TGTGCCAGCAGTTACTCTGACAGAACTGAAGCTTTCTTT. It encodes CASSYSDRTEAFF.

Only a few counts were recorded for this clone. The V and J genes are TRBV5-4 and TRBJ2-7, with TRBD1 matching over 10 bases. CDR1 and CDR2 (germline): SGHNT, YYREEE (reference sequence). CDR3 length: 15 amino acids. The V and J ends lost 4 bases and 3 bases, in that order; junction bases with no gene match: 7. For the CDR3, the DNA is TGTGCCAGCAGCACCTTGGGACAGGGGATCTACGAGCAGTACTTC. Translating it yields CASSTLGQGIYEQYF.

Here the CDR3 reads CASSLYYFRDREKEELFF. As DNA, the CDR3 is TGTGCCAGCAGTTTATATTATTTCCGGGACAGGGAGAAAGAGGAGCTGTTTTTT. V usage is TRBV27 and J usage is TRBJ2-2, with 9 bases fitting TRBD1. The germline V gene encodes CDR1 MNHEY and CDR2 SMNVEV (reference sequence). Trimming took 1 base from V and 10 from J; bases not matched to a gene: 16. The CDR3 spans 18 residues.

The chain combines TRBV10-2 with TRBJ2-1; 8 positions match TRBD2. V was pared by 2 bases and J by 8 bases, with 14 bases of the junction left unmatched. This CDR3 is built from 17 residues. The germline CDR1 and CDR2 sequences are WSHSY and SAAADI. The CDR3 loop is CASSEELAGTEGDEQFF. CDR3 DNA: TGCGCCAGCAGTGAGGAATTAGCGGGAACCGAAGGGGATGAGCAGTTCTTC.

The rearrangement links TRBV2 to TRBJ1-2; D uncertain. Germline V gene lookup returns CDR1 SNHLY and CDR2 FYNNEI. The CDR3 contains 13 residues. V shed 0 bases and J shed 2 bases, with 4 bases lying between them. The CDR3 coding sequence is TGTGCCAGCAGTGAAGCAGGGAACTATGGCTACACCTTC. The encoded protein is CASSEAGNYGYTF. Looking up the rest from reference TRBV2 and TRBJ1-2 gives the full variable domain: EPEVTQTPSHQVTQMGQEVILRCVPISNHLYFYWYRQILGQKVEFLVSFYNNEISEKSEIFDDQFSVERPDGSNFTLKIRSTKLEDSAMYFCASSEAGNYGYTFGSGTRLTVV.

This chain connects TRBV5-4 to TRBJ2-2, with 7 bases that match TRBD1. This CDR3 comprises 15 residues. V trimming: 3 bases; J trimming: 1 base; junction bases outside the gene matches: 3. CDR1 and CDR2 (germline): SGHNT, YYREEE (reference sequence). For the CDR3, the DNA is TGTGCCAGCAGCTCCGGGACAGTGAACACCGGGGAGCTGTTTTTT. Translating it yields CASSSGTVNTGELFF.

The rearrangement uses TRBV5-4 and TRBJ1-2, with unresolved D. The CDR3 has 11 residues. The germline V gene encodes CDR1 SGHNT and CDR2 YYREEE (reference sequence). V lost 2 bases and J lost 1, with 0 bases in between. This CDR3 is CASSFNYGYTF. CDR3 coding DNA: TGTGCCAGCAGCTTTAACTATGGCTACACCTTC.

The V and J genes are TRBV7-9 and TRBJ1-5; no clear D gene. V lost 5 bases and J lost 7, with 24 bases in between. The CDR3 consists of 17 residues. From germline, CDR1 is SEHNR and CDR2 FQNEAQ (reference sequence). CDR3 bases: TGTGCCAGCAGCCCCAAAGGAGGGATTGGGGTCTGCCAGCCCCAGCATTTT. Protein: CASSPKGGIGVCQPQHF.